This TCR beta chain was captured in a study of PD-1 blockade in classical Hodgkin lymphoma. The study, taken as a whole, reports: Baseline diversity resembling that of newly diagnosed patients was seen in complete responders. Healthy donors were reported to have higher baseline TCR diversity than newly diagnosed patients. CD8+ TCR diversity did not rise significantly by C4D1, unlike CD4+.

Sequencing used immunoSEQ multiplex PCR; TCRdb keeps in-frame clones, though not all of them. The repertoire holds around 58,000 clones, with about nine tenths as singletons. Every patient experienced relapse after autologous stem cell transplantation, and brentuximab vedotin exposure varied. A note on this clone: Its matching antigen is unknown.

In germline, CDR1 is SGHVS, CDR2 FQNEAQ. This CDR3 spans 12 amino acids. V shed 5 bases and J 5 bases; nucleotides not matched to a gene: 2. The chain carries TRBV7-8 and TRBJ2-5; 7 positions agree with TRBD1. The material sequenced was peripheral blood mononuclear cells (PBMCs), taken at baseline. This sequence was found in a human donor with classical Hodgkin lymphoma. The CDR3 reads CASSGDSETQYF. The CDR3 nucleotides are TGTGCCAGCAGCGGGGACAGTGAGACCCAGTACTTC.